This TCR beta chain comes out of a study of shared T cell receptors in the human thymus. The assay was immunoSEQ multiplex PCR, and TCRdb's table has in-frame clones only and misses some. The table shows 700,000 or so clones, with around 85% occurring only once. CDR1 SGHAT and CDR2 FQNNGV come from the germline V gene. The CDR3 loop spans 18 amino acids. The ends lost 5 bases at V and 3 bases at J; junction bases unmatched: 16. These same data were also listed under a study on human thymus T cells. That work states: Having corrective surgery for congenital heart defects, healthy Finnish infants were the ones who donated. Related research has reported that thymic repertoires overlap highly among unrelated individuals.

The TCR originated in a girl under three years old with a congenital heart defect. The sample taken for sequencing was thymocytes. The gene calls are TRBV11-2 and TRBJ2-5, with TRBD2 identical over 9 bases. This CDR3 reads CASSEGSGCGGVKETQYF. CDR3 DNA: TGTGCCAGCAGCGAGGGATCAGGTTGCGGGGGGGTAAAAGAGACCCAGTACTTC. Using reference TRBV11-2 and TRBJ2-5 for the parts outside the CDR3, the full variable domain is EAGVAQSPRYKIIEKRQSVAFWCNPISGHATLYWYQQILGQGPKLLIQFQNNGVVDDSQLPKDRFSAERLKGVDSTLKIQPAKLEDSAVYLCASSEGSGCGGVKETQYFGPGTRLLVL.